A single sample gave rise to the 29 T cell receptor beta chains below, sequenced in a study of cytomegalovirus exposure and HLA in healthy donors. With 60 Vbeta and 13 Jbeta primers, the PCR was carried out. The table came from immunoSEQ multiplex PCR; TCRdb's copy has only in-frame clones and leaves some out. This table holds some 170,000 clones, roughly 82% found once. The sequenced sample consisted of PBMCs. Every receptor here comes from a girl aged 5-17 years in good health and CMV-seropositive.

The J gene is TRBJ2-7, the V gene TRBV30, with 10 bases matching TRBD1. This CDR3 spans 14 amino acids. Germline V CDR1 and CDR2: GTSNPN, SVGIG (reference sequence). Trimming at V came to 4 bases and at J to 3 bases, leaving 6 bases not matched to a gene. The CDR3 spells CAWNLRTGGYEQYF. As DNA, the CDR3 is TGTGCCTGGAATCTAAGGACAGGGGGCTACGAGCAGTACTTC. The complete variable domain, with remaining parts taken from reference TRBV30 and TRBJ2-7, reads SQTIHQWPATLVQPVGSPLSLECTVEGTSNPNLYWYRQAAGRGLQLLFYSVGIGQISSEVPQNLSASRPQDRQFILSSKKLLLSDSGFYLCAWNLRTGGYEQYFGPGTRLTVT.

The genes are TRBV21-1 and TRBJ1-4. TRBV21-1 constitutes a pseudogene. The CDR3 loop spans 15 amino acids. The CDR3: CASSKSEGIGKKLFF. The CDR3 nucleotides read TGTGCCAGCAGCAAATCTGAGGGTATAGGAAAAAAACTGTTTTTT.

Here the CDR3 reads CASRGVNTGELFF. The CDR3 nucleotides are TGTGCCAGCAGAGGGGTGAACACCGGGGAGCTGTTTTTT. The chain carries TRBV7-2 and TRBJ2-2; the D gene is possibly TRBD1 (5 bases). The CDR3 extends over 13 amino acids. The germline V and J ends were trimmed by 6 bases and 1 base, with 6 bases remaining between them. CDR1 is SGHTA and CDR2 is FQGNSA in the germline V gene.

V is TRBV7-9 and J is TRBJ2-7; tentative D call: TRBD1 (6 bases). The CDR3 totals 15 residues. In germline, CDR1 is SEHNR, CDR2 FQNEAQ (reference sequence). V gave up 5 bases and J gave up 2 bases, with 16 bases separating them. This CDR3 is CASSPPSTGTYEQYF. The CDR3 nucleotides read TGTGCCAGCAGCCCACCCTCGACAGGAACCTACGAGCAGTACTTC.

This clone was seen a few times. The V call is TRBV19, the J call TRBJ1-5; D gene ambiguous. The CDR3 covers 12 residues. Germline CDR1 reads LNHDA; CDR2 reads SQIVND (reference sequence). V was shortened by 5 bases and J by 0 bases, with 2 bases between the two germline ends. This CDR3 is CASSHSNQPQHF. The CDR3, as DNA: TGTGCCAGTAGTCATAGCAATCAGCCCCAGCATTTT.

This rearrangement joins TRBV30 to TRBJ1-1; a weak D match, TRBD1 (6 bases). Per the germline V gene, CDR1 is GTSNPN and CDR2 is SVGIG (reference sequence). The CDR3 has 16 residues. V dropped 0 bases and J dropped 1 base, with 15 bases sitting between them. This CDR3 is CAWSVGHWGTNTEAFF. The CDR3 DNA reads TGTGCCTGGAGTGTGGGACACTGGGGAACGAACACTGAAGCTTTCTTT.

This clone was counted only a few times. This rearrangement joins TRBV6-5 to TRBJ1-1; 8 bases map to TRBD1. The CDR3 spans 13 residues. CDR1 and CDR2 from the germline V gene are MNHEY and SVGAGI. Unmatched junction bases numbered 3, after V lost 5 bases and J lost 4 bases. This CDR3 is CASSRTGTTEAFF. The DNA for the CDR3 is TGTGCCAGCAGTAGGACAGGGACCACTGAAGCTTTCTTT.

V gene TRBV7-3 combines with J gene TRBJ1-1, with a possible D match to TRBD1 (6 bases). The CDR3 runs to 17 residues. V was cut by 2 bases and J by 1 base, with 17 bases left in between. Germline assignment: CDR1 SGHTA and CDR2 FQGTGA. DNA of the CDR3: TGTGCCAGCAGCTTATTAGGGGGGGACGGTCAGAACACTGAAGCTTTCTTT. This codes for CASSLLGGDGQNTEAFF.

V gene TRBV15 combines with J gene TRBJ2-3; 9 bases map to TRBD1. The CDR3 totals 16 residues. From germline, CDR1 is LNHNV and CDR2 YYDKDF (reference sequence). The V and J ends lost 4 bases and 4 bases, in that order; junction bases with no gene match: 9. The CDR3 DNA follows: TGTGCCACCAGCAACCTCCGGGACAGGGAGGCAGATACGCAGTATTTT. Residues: CATSNLRDREADTQYF.

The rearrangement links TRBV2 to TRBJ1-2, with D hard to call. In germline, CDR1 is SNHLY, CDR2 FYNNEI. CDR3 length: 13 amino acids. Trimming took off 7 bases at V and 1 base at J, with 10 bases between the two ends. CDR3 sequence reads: CASITEINYGYTF. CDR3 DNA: TGTGCCAGCATAACAGAGATTAACTATGGCTACACCTTC.

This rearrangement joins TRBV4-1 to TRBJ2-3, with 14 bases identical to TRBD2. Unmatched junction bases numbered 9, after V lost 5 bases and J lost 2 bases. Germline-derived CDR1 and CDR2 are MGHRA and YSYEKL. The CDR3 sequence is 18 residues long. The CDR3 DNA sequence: TGCGCCAGCAGCAAGGGACTAGCGGGAGTCTCTTTCACAGATACGCAGTATTTT. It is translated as CASSKGLAGVSFTDTQYF.

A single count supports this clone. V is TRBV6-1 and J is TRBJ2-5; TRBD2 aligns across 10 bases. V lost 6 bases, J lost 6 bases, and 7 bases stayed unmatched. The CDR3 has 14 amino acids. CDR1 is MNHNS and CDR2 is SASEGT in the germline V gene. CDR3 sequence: CASRGGTSAQTQYF. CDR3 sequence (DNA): TGTGCCAGCAGAGGGGGGACTAGCGCACAGACCCAGTACTTC.

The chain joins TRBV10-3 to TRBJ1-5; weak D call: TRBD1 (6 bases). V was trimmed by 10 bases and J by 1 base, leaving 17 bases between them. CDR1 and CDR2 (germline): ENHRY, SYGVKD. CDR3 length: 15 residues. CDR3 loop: CATRGGLRSNQPQHF. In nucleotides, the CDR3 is TGTGCCACACGGGGGGGGCTCAGGAGCAATCAGCCCCAGCATTTT.

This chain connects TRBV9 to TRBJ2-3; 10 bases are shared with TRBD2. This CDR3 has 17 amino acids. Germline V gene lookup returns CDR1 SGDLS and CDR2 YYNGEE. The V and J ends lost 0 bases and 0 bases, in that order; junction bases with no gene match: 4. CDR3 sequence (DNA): TGTGCCAGCAGCGTAGAATCAGCGGGGGGGAGCACAGATACGCAGTATTTT. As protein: CASSVESAGGSTDTQYF.

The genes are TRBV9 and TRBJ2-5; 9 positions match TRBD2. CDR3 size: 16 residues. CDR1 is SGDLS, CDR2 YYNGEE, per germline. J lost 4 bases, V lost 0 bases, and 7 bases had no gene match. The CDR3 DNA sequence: TGTGCCAGCAGCGTAGCAGGCGGGGGGGGCCCAGAGACCCAGTACTTC. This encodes CASSVAGGGGPETQYF.

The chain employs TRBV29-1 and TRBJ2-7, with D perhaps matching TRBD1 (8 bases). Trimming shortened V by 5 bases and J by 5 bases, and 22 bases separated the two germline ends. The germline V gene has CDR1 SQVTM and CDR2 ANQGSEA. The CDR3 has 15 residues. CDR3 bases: TGCAGCGTTTCCTCGGCGAGGACAGGGAGGGACGAGCAGTACTTC. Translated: CSVSSARTGRDEQYF.

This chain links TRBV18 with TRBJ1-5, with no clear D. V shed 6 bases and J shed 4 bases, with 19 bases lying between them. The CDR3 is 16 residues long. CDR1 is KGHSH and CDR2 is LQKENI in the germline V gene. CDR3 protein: CASSANTDIRNQPQHF. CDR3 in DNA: TGTGCCAGCTCCGCGAACACCGACATTCGGAATCAGCCCCAGCATTTT.

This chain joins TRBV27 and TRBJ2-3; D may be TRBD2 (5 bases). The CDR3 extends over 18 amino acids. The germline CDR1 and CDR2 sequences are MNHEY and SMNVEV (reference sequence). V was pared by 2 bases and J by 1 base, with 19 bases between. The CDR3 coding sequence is TGTGCCAGCAGTTTACTGGGTCTTAGTGGTAGCGGCACAGATACGCAGTATTTT. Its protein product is CASSLLGLSGSGTDTQYF.

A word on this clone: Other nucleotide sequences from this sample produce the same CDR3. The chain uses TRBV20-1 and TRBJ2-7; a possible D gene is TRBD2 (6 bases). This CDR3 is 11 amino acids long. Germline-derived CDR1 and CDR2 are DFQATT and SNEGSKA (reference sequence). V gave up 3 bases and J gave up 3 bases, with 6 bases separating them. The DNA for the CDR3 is TGCAGTGCTAGGCGGGACTACGAGCAGTACTTC. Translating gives CSARRDYEQYF.

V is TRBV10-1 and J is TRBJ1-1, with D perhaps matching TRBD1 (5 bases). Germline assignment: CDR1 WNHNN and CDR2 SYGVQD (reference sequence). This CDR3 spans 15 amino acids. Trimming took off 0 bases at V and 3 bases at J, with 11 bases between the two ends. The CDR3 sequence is CASSESQGADTEAFF. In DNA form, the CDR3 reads TGCGCCAGCAGTGAGTCGCAGGGCGCGGACACTGAAGCTTTCTTT.

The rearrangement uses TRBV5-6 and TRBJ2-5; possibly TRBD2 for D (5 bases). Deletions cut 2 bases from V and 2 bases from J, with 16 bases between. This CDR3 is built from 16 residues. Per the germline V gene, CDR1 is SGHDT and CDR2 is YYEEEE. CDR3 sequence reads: CASSFLSWTSQETQYF. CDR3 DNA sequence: TGTGCCAGCAGCTTCCTATCCTGGACTTCGCAAGAGACCCAGTACTTC.

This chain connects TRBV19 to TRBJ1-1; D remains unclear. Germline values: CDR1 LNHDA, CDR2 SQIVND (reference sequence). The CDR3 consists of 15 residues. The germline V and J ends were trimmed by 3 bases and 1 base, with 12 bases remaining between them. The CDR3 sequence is CASSMTERPNTEAFF. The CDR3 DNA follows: TGTGCCAGTAGTATGACGGAGCGGCCGAACACTGAAGCTTTCTTT.

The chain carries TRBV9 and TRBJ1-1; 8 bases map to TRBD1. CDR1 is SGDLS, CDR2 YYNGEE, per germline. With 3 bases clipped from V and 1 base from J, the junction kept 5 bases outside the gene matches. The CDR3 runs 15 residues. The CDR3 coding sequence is TGTGCCAGCAGCGCCGGGACAGGTCCGAACACTGAAGCTTTCTTT. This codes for CASSAGTGPNTEAFF.

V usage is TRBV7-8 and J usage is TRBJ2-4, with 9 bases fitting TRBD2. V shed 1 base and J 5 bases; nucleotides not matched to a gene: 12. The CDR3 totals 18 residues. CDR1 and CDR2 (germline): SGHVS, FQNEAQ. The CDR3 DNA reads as TGTGCCAGCAGCTTAGGGTGGGATAGCGGGGGTTTGCAAAACATTCAGTACTTC. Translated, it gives CASSLGWDSGGLQNIQYF.

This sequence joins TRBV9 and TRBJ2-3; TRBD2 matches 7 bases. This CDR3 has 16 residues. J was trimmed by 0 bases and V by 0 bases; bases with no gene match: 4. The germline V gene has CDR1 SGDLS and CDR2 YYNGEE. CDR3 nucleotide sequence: TGTGCCAGCAGCGTAGGGCTAGCGGAAAGCACAGATACGCAGTATTTT. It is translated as CASSVGLAESTDTQYF. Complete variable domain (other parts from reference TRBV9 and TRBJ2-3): DSGVTQTPKHLITATGQRVTLRCSPRSGDLSVYWYQQSLDQGLQFLIQYYNGEERAKGNILERFSAQQFPDLHSELNLSSLELGDSALYFCASSVGLAESTDTQYFGPGTRLTVL.

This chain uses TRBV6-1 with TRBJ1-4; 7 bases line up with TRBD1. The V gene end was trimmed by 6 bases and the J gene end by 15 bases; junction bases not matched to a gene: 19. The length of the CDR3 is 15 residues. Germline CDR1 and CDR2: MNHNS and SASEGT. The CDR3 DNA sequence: TGTGCCAGCAGCCAAAGGTGGAAGGGGGCGCAGACTTTGTTTTTT. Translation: CASSQRWKGAQTLFF.

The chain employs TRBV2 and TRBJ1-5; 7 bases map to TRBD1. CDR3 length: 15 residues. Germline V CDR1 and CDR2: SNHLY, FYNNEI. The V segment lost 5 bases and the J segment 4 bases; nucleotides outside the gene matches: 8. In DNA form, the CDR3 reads TGTGCCAGCAGTTTCGGACAGGCTACTAATCAGCCCCAGCATTTT. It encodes CASSFGQATNQPQHF.

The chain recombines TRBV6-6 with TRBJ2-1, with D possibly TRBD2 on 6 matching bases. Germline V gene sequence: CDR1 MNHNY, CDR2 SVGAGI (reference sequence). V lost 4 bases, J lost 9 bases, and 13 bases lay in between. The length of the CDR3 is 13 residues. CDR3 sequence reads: CASSFSLASEQFF. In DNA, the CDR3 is TGTGCCAGCAGTTTCTCCCTAGCGAGTGAGCAGTTCTTC.

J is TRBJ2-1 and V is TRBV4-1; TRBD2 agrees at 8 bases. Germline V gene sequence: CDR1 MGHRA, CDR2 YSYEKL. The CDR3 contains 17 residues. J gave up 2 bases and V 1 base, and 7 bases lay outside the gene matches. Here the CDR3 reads CASSQVLAGGAYNEQFF. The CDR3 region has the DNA TGCGCCAGCAGCCAAGTGCTTGCGGGGGGCGCCTACAATGAGCAGTTCTTC.